The clone carrying this T cell receptor (beta chain) was recorded a few times. This entry belongs to a study of molecular identifiers for immune sequencing clone quantification. Across the study: In the replicates, RNA derived from roughly 20,000 or 100,000 naive CD8 cells was divided into five parts, and four were sequenced.

TCRdb fed the PCR reads into MiXCR, producing one record per CDR3 protein. The sample lists some 680,000 distinct CDR3 sequences; about 25% were seen once. CDR1 and CDR2 (germline): SGDLS, YYNGEE. The V gene lost 0 bases and the J gene lost 3 bases, with 4 bases spanning the gap. This CDR3 spans 12 amino acids. The V gene is TRBV9, the J gene TRBJ2-7; D not certain. The material sequenced was naive CD8+ T cells from blood, with Jurkat cell RNA spiked in. The subset is: FACS-sorted CD8+CD4-CCR7+CD45RA+ naive T cells. The TCR originated in a human donor in good health. Some libraries in this study had Jurkat cell RNA spiked in. The CDR3 spells CASSVVDYEQYF. The CDR3, as DNA: TGTGCCAGCAGCGTAGTAGACTACGAGCAGTACTTC.